The 30 T cell receptor beta chains presented below share a single source sample, sequenced in a study of human T cells and chemical hapten exposure (dated by TCRdb to the early 2020s). Libraries were constructed by RACE. TCRdb names NextSeq 500 as the instrument used. Using fastp trimming at Q25 and MiXCR clonotype assembly, TCRdb reanalyzed the public sequencing data and kept in-frame beta chains. One record per CDR3 amino acid sequence lists the most common genes and DNA. Recorded for this sample are about 73,000 distinct CDR3 sequences; about 8.5% of them occurred a single time. The ten largest clones take up around 3.3% of the sample. This specimen's time point label, interpreted: patch test 2, 6 weeks after DPC sensitization. According to the study, the label for this sample's treatment or condition signals: therapeutic diphenylcyclopropenone sensitization with weekly scalp DPC. The sequenced sample was whole blood, obtained in connection with sensitization to the hapten diphenylcyclopropenone (DPC). These receptors originate from a woman in her fifties or sixties with alopecia areata. Some clones in this sample may be carry-over from other donors' samples.

The rearrangement joins TRBV29-1 to TRBJ2-7; weak D call: TRBD2 (7 bases). The V end was cut by 7 bases, the J end by 3 bases, with 16 bases between. The CDR3 covers 13 residues. CDR1 SQVTM and CDR2 ANQGSEA come from the germline V gene. CDR3 region: CSAVGGAGYEQYF. CDR3 coding DNA: TGCAGCGCGGTAGGGGGGGCAGGCTACGAGCAGTACTTC.

This clonotype occurred a few times. The chain joins TRBV28 to TRBJ2-1; 11 bases align to TRBD2. Trimming took 2 bases from V and 4 from J; bases not matched to a gene: 1. The CDR3 has 15 residues. CDR1 and CDR2 (germline): MDHEN, SYDVKM. The CDR3 region is CASSLRLAGYNEQFF. In DNA, the CDR3 is TGTGCCAGCAGTTTACGACTAGCGGGGTACAATGAGCAGTTCTTC.

There are a few counts of this clonotype. The chain couples TRBV7-2 to TRBJ2-5; 9 bases match TRBD2. Germline V CDR1 and CDR2: SGHTA, FQGNSA. The CDR3 contains 15 residues. V lost 5 bases to trimming and J lost 4 bases; unmatched junction nucleotides: 8. In nucleotides, the CDR3 is TGTGCCAGCAGCCCGCGGGGGGGCCTTGGAGAGACCCAGTACTTC. Its translation is CASSPRGGLGETQYF.

The V and J genes are TRBV4-1 and TRBJ2-1, with D hard to call. Per germline, CDR1 MGHRA and CDR2 YSYEKL. The CDR3 consists of 13 residues. Trimming left V 5 bases short and J 6 bases short, with 11 bases between. CDR3 residues: CASSSRHANEQFF. CDR3 DNA: TGCGCCAGCAGCTCCCGGCACGCCAATGAGCAGTTCTTC.

Many counts were recorded for this clonotype. The J gene is TRBJ2-2, the V gene TRBV20-1; 7 bases agree with TRBD2. The V gene's germline CDR1 is DFQATT and CDR2 SNEGSKA (reference sequence). This CDR3 is built from 16 residues. V trimming: 0 bases; J trimming: 1 base; junction bases outside the gene matches: 5. CDR3 sequence reads: CSARDPSGKNTGELFF. For the CDR3, the DNA is TGCAGTGCTAGAGATCCCAGCGGGAAGAACACCGGGGAGCTGTTTTTT.

In its sample, this clonotype was seen many times. The V call is TRBV28, the J call TRBJ2-4; 12 bases align to TRBD2. The CDR3 runs to 16 residues. Trimming removed 7 bases from V and 2 bases from J; junction bases left unmatched: 6. Germline V CDR1 and CDR2: MDHEN, SYDVKM. In nucleotides, the CDR3 is TGTGCCAGCATCCCCCTAGCGGGAGGGACCAAAAACATTCAGTACTTC. It encodes CASIPLAGGTKNIQYF.

This clonotype was seen only a few times. The J gene is TRBJ2-6, the V gene TRBV6-1; D ambiguous. The germline V and J ends were trimmed by 7 bases and 0 bases, with 10 bases remaining between them. CDR1 is MNHNS and CDR2 is SASEGT in the germline V gene. The CDR3 covers 15 residues. CDR3 bases: TGTGCCAGCATGGGATGGAGCTCTGGGGCCAACGTCCTGACTTTC. Translation gives CASMGWSSGANVLTF.

The gene calls are TRBV9 and TRBJ2-5; 9 nucleotides align to TRBD2. The CDR3 sequence is 14 residues long. CDR1 and CDR2 from the germline V gene are SGDLS and YYNGEE. V dropped 4 bases and J dropped 8; count of bases not matched to a gene: 9. The CDR3: CASSSPAGGGTQYF. In DNA, the CDR3 is TGTGCCAGCAGCTCCCCGGCGGGGGGGGGTACCCAGTACTTC.

This chain uses TRBV12-3 or TRBV12-4 with TRBJ1-1, with D possibly TRBD1 on 6 matching bases. The CDR3 length is 15 residues. V was shortened by 6 bases and J by 4 bases, with 18 bases between the two germline ends. The CDR3 here is CASRPQTGPVTEAFF. Written as DNA, the CDR3 is TGTGCCAGCAGGCCCCAAACAGGGCCGGTCACTGAAGCTTTCTTT.

This clonotype showed up just a few times. The CDR3 bases are TGTGCCAGCAGTTTTCCCGGATACGAGCAGTACTTC. This sequence encodes CASSFPGYEQYF. The V gene is TRBV27, the J gene TRBJ2-7; D is unresolved. The germline V and J ends were trimmed by 3 bases and 4 bases, with 7 bases remaining between them. The germline V gene has CDR1 MNHEY and CDR2 SMNVEV (reference sequence). This CDR3 spans 12 amino acids.

This clonotype was detected ten times or more. The gene calls are TRBV28 and TRBJ2-3, with 8 bases lining up with TRBD1. From germline, CDR1 is MDHEN and CDR2 SYDVKM. V lost 6 bases and J lost 0; bases outside the gene matches: 2. The CDR3 extends over 14 amino acids. CDR3 residues: CASRRQGSTDTQYF. In DNA, the CDR3 is TGTGCCAGCAGACGACAGGGGAGCACAGATACGCAGTATTTT.

This clonotype was detected a few times. The gene calls are TRBV29-1 and TRBJ2-3, with D perhaps given as TRBD1 or TRBD2 (6 bases each). Germline-derived CDR1 and CDR2 are SQVTM and ANQGSEA. V was cut by 7 bases and J by 13 bases, with 24 bases left in between. The CDR3 contains 13 residues. For the CDR3, the DNA is TGCAGCGGGGGAGGAGCCCGGACAGCCGCCGAGTATTTT. The encoded protein is CSGGGARTAAEYF.

The sample holds many counts of this clonotype. The chain links TRBV20-1 to TRBJ1-1; D gene uncertain. The germline V and J ends were trimmed by 3 bases and 4 bases, with 12 bases remaining between them. The CDR3 is 13 residues long. Germline V CDR1 and CDR2: DFQATT, SNEGSKA (reference sequence). CDR3 nucleotide sequence: TGCAGTGCTAGCTCGATGAGCACCACTGAAGCTTTCTTT. It is translated as CSASSMSTTEAFF.

The rearrangement links TRBV19 to TRBJ2-7, with D possibly called TRBD1 or TRBD2 (5 bases each). CDR1 LNHDA and CDR2 SQIVND come from the germline V gene (reference sequence). Deletions cut 5 bases from V and 6 bases from J, with 20 bases between. CDR3 length: 15 residues. The CDR3 loop reads CASSSGPPAPGEQYF. CDR3 coding DNA: TGTGCCAGTAGTTCGGGGCCCCCGGCCCCAGGCGAGCAGTACTTC.

As to this clonotype: Sequence at one end of the junction differs from germline and may be a read error. V and J are TRBV29-1 and TRBJ2-5; perhaps D is TRBD1 or TRBD2 (5 bases each). Per the germline V gene, CDR1 is SQVTM and CDR2 is ANQGSEA. This CDR3 region has 13 residues. This CDR3 reads CSIDPGRGETQYF. DNA for the CDR3: TGCAGCATTGATCCGGGAAGGGGTGAGACCCAGTACTTC.

The table lists this clonotype with many counts. The genes are TRBV29-1 and TRBJ2-5, with D possibly being TRBD1 (5 bases). Trimming left V 7 bases short and J 1 base short, with 10 bases between. Per germline, CDR1 SQVTM and CDR2 ANQGSEA. This CDR3 is 12 amino acids long. DNA of the CDR3: TGCAGCGGCGAGCAGGGCCAAGAGACCCAGTACTTC. Its protein product is CSGEQGQETQYF.

This clonotype has at least ten counts. V and J are TRBV5-6 and TRBJ2-3; TRBD2 matches 7 bases. V was clipped by 2 bases and J by 0 bases; unmatched bases: 6. CDR3 length equals 16 residues. CDR1 is SGHDT, CDR2 YYEEEE, per germline. The CDR3 nucleotides are TGTGCCAGCAGCTTTCCGGGGGGTGAAAGCACAGATACGCAGTATTTT. It yields the protein CASSFPGGESTDTQYF.

This clonotype came up many times. The chain couples TRBV5-1 to TRBJ1-1; D gene unclear. The V gene lost 0 bases and the J gene lost 1 base, with 4 bases spanning the gap. This CDR3 has 13 residues. CDR1 is SGHRS and CDR2 is YFSETQ in the germline V gene. DNA for the CDR3: TGCGCCAGCAGCTTGGAGGGGAACACTGAAGCTTTCTTT. Translation gives CASSLEGNTEAFF. The whole variable domain, remainder taken from reference TRBV5-1 and TRBJ1-1, is KAGVTQTPRYLIKTRGQQVTLSCSPISGHRSVSWYQQTPGQGLQFLFEYFSETQRNKGNFPGRFSGRQFSNSRSEMNVSTLELGDSALYLCASSLEGNTEAFFGQGTRLTVV.

About this clonotype: A much more abundant neighbour one base away suggests this may be a read error. In this CDR3 the conserved last residue, phenylalanine or tryptophan, is missing, so a read error is likely. This chain joins TRBV20-1 and TRBJ2-7; tentatively, D is TRBD1 (6 bases). The CDR3 is 12 amino acids. The germline V and J ends were trimmed by 3 bases and 2 bases, with 8 bases remaining between them. Germline CDR1 reads DFQATT; CDR2 reads SNEGSKA (reference sequence). The CDR3 loop reads CSARKGAYEQYL. CDR3 bases: TGCAGTGCTAGGAAGGGGGCCTACGAGCAGTACTTA.

This clonotype was seen repeatedly, ten times or more. The chain links TRBV12-3 or TRBV12-4 to TRBJ2-5; no clear D. The length of the CDR3 is 14 residues. The V gene lost 6 bases and the J gene lost 2 bases, with 13 bases spanning the gap. CDR3 sequence (DNA): TGTGCCAGCAGCAGGACCGGTCTGCAAGAGACCCAGTACTTC. Translated: CASSRTGLQETQYF.

The gene calls are TRBV2 and TRBJ2-2, with D possibly being TRBD2 (6 bases). The CDR3 totals 14 residues. CDR1 and CDR2 (germline): SNHLY, FYNNEI. Trimming pared 6 bases from V and 1 base from J, leaving 9 bases between. The CDR3 is CASSGSGNTGELFF. CDR3 nucleotides: TGTGCCAGCAGCGGGAGCGGGAACACCGGGGAGCTGTTTTTT.

This clonotype came up a few times. J is TRBJ2-4 and V is TRBV28; D uncertain. Germline V gene sequence: CDR1 MDHEN, CDR2 SYDVKM. The CDR3 is 12 amino acids. With 6 bases removed from V and 7 bases from J, the gap between germline ends came to 10 bases. CDR3 coding DNA: TGTGCCAGCAGCCTCAACTCCAACATTCAGTACTTC. Its translation is CASSLNSNIQYF.

In this sample, this clonotype turned up a few times. The J gene is TRBJ2-5, the V gene TRBV7-3; D remains unclear. CDR1 and CDR2 (germline): SGHTA, FQGTGA. V lost 1 base to trimming and J lost 4 bases, with 19 bases between them. The CDR3 length is 17 residues. The CDR3, as DNA: TGTGCCAGCAGCTTAAGTGGATGGTTGTTCGTTCGAGAGACCCAGTACTTC. Translation: CASSLSGWLFVRETQYF.

There are many counts of this clonotype. The chain employs TRBV6-5 and TRBJ1-4; the D is unclear. The ends were cut back, 6 bases at V and 0 bases at J, with 8 bases in the middle. CDR1 is MNHEY, CDR2 SVGAGI, per germline. This CDR3 has 14 amino acids. CDR3 DNA: TGTGCCAGCAGGGCAGGAGCAACTAATGAAAAACTGTTTTTT. Amino acid sequence: CASRAGATNEKLFF.

This clonotype was detected only a few times. The chain joins TRBV9 to TRBJ1-2; D perhaps matches TRBD1 (5 bases). The germline gives CDR1 SGDLS, CDR2 YYNGEE. The CDR3 has 13 residues. Trimming took off 7 bases at V and 8 bases at J, with 18 bases between the two ends. CDR3 in amino acids: CASGGTGASGYTF. DNA for the CDR3: TGTGCCAGCGGTGGGACTGGGGCAAGCGGCTACACCTTC.

This clonotype was counted at least ten times. The chain has TRBV20-1 and TRBJ2-6; the D call may be TRBD1 or TRBD2 (5 bases each). Germline assignment: CDR1 DFQATT and CDR2 SNEGSKA (reference sequence). V was clipped by 6 bases and J by 0 bases, with 21 bases between them. The CDR3 covers 18 residues. CDR3 coding DNA: TGCAGTGCACGTAACCCCGGGGACCCCCGCTCTGGGGCCAACGTCCTGACTTTC. It translates to CSARNPGDPRSGANVLTF.

This clonotype was seen a few times. This chain joins TRBV25-1 and TRBJ2-7; TRBD1 matches at 8 bases. The CDR3 has 15 amino acids. Germline loops: CDR1 MGHDK, CDR2 SYGVNS. Trimming took 4 bases from V and 6 from J; bases not matched to a gene: 11. DNA for the CDR3: TGTGCCAGCAGTGCCCCGACAGGGGTTTTTGCCGAGCAGTACTTC. As protein: CASSAPTGVFAEQYF.

The chain carries TRBV24-1 and TRBJ2-2, with D perhaps matching TRBD1 (6 bases). Germline CDR1 is KGHDR and CDR2 is SFDVKD. CDR3 length equals 14 residues. The V gene lost 3 bases and the J gene lost 6 bases, with 10 bases spanning the gap. The chain's CDR3 is CATSDPGQSGELFF. The CDR3, as DNA: TGTGCCACCAGTGATCCCGGACAGTCCGGGGAGCTGTTTTTT.

This clonotype was counted a few times. This chain joins TRBV20-1 and TRBJ2-7; the D gene is possibly TRBD2 (5 bases). This CDR3 contains 15 residues. V was trimmed by 6 bases and J by 3 bases, leaving 21 bases between them. Per the germline V gene, CDR1 is DFQATT and CDR2 is SNEGSKA (reference sequence). CDR3: CSAIDGIQRDYEQYF. DNA of the CDR3: TGCAGTGCCATTGACGGGATCCAAAGGGACTACGAGCAGTACTTC.

The chain uses TRBV12-3 or TRBV12-4 and TRBJ1-1; D may be TRBD1 (5 bases). Trimming shortened V by 3 bases and J by 9 bases, and 11 bases separated the two germline ends. This CDR3 has 12 residues. The CDR3 DNA reads as TGTGCCAGCAGTTTCGTTGGGGACCAAGCTTTCTTT. This gives the protein CASSFVGDQAFF.